A single TCR beta chain is shown here with its context. Its antigen is undetermined. This sample was taken from a study of cytomegalovirus exposure and HLA in healthy donors. The V gene end was trimmed by 0 bases and the J gene end by 3 bases; junction bases not matched to a gene: 10. The CDR3 is 20 amino acids. Germline CDR1 SGHNT, CDR2 YYREEE (reference sequence). Study-wide points: Most of the TCR beta V segments (in an earlier analysis) were productive either about 87% or about 30% of the time.

A multiplex PCR was run with 60 Vbeta primers and 13 Jbeta primers. Original processing methods: Tens of millions of unique TCR beta chains, 9 million to 14 million shared, were counted in a later analysis. Profiling relied on immunoSEQ multiplex PCR, and the TCRdb table lists in-frame clones only, not all of them. The V and J calls and clone size were taken over from that table, and D and trimming were inferred from the DNA. The sample contains fewer than 200,000 clones, 84% of which appear only once. This sequence originates from a girl aged 2 to 10 in good health and CMV-seropositive. This chain joins TRBV5-4 and TRBJ2-1, with 15 nucleotides matching TRBD2. Sequencing was performed on PBMCs. CDR3 residues: CASSLGLWGLAGGGYNEQFF. DNA of the CDR3: TGTGCCAGCAGCTTGGGTTTGTGGGGACTAGCGGGAGGTGGCTACAATGAGCAGTTCTTC.